The 23 T cell receptor beta chains reported below all come from one sample, sequenced in a study of early T cells in non-severe SARS-CoV-2 infection. TCRdb reanalysed the 5' RACE reads using MiXCR and keeps one entry per CDR3 protein. The sample lists 25,000 to 35,000 distinct CDR3 sequences, about 2.7% occurring once. The specimen sequenced was whole blood. These receptor sequences come from an adult who was a healthcare worker with PCR-confirmed SARS-CoV-2 infection or an uninfected control (not recorded which).

This clonotype was seen many times. The chain links TRBV18 to TRBJ1-3, with 9 bases fitting TRBD1. The germline CDR1 and CDR2 sequences are KGHSH and LQKENI. CDR3 length: 18 amino acids. V dropped 2 bases and J dropped 0; count of bases not matched to a gene: 8. Written as DNA, the CDR3 is TGTGCCAGCTCACCAACGGGACAGGGACCCCTCTCTGGAAACACCATATATTTT. This gives the protein CASSPTGQGPLSGNTIYF.

This clonotype was seen ten or more times. V usage is TRBV6-4 and J usage is TRBJ2-2; no reliable D call. Per the germline V gene, CDR1 is MRHNA and CDR2 is SNTAGT. With 0 bases removed from V and 4 bases from J, the gap between germline ends came to 3 bases. The CDR3 length is 13 residues. CDR3 region: CASSDSGTGELFF. CDR3 in DNA: TGTGCCAGCAGTGACTCTGGCACCGGGGAGCTGTTTTTT.

This clonotype was recorded many times. The rearrangement links TRBV20-1 to TRBJ2-3; D is possibly TRBD2 (7 bases). The V end lost 4 bases, the J end lost 1 base, and 15 bases lay between the germline ends. The CDR3 has 15 amino acids. CDR1 DFQATT and CDR2 SNEGSKA come from the germline V gene (reference sequence). The CDR3 region is CSATRGAWGTDTQYF. CDR3 DNA: TGCAGTGCTACCCGGGGGGCTTGGGGCACAGATACGCAGTATTTT.

This clonotype showed up just a few times. The chain recombines TRBV30 with TRBJ1-1; 7 bases line up with TRBD1. The CDR3 loop spans 15 amino acids. Germline CDR1 GTSNPN, CDR2 SVGIG (reference sequence). V lost 7 bases and J lost 1; bases outside the gene matches: 12. The chain's CDR3 is CAFRLKTGTNTEAFF. Here the CDR3 DNA reads TGTGCCTTTCGCCTTAAGACAGGGACGAACACTGAAGCTTTCTTT.

This clonotype has at least ten counts. This chain uses TRBV27 with TRBJ1-6; a possible D gene is TRBD1 (5 bases). Germline V gene sequence: CDR1 MNHEY, CDR2 SMNVEV (reference sequence). V dropped 5 bases and J dropped 3 bases, with 14 bases sitting between them. CDR3 length: 16 residues. CDR3 amino acids: CASSPEGPHYNSPLHF. The CDR3 nucleotides read TGTGCCAGCAGTCCGGAGGGGCCCCACTATAATTCACCCCTCCACTTT.

This clonotype was picked up many times. The genes are TRBV11-2 and TRBJ2-1; D may correspond to TRBD1 or TRBD2 (5 bases each). Germline loops: CDR1 SGHAT, CDR2 FQNNGV. Trimming pared 3 bases from V and 9 bases from J, leaving 12 bases between. The CDR3 totals 13 residues. The CDR3 DNA reads TGTGCCAGCAGCTTCGATCGGGGACCTGAGCAGTTCTTC. It yields the protein CASSFDRGPEQFF.

Many counts were recorded for this clonotype. This rearrangement joins TRBV11-3 to TRBJ2-1; 7 bases are shared with TRBD1. Unmatched junction bases numbered 10, after V lost 1 base and J lost 10 bases. CDR3 length: 15 amino acids. The germline gives CDR1 SGHNT, CDR2 YENEEA. The CDR3 nucleotides are TGTGCCAGCAGCTTAGCACGAACAGGGGATGTCGAGCAGTTCTTC. This encodes CASSLARTGDVEQFF.

This clonotype was detected ten times or more. The V gene is TRBV20-1, the J gene TRBJ2-5; D gene uncertain. Germline V gene lookup returns CDR1 DFQATT and CDR2 SNEGSKA (reference sequence). The CDR3 is 12 amino acids. The ends were cut back, 0 bases at V and 5 bases at J, with 7 bases in the middle. This CDR3 is CSAREGLETQYF. The DNA of the CDR3 is TGCAGTGCTAGAGAGGGCCTGGAGACCCAGTACTTC.

CDR3 residues: CASSETGFPYNEQFF. The DNA for the CDR3 is TGTGCCAGCAGTGAGACCGGGTTCCCATACAATGAGCAGTTCTTC. The V call is TRBV6-1, the J call TRBJ2-1; no firm D call. This CDR3 is 15 amino acids long. Germline-derived CDR1 and CDR2 are MNHNS and SASEGT. Trimming removed 3 bases at V and 4 bases at J, with 13 bases between.

This clonotype has ten or more counts. This sequence joins TRBV13 and TRBJ1-4; 7 nucleotides agree with TRBD1. The CDR3 is 14 residues long. With 2 bases clipped from V and 8 bases from J, the junction kept 5 bases outside the gene matches. In germline, CDR1 is PRHDT, CDR2 FYEKMQ (reference sequence). The CDR3 DNA reads as TGTGCCAGCAGCTTACAGGGGGAGGACGAAAAACTGTTTTTT. This gives the protein CASSLQGEDEKLFF.

This clonotype was recorded at least ten times. The chain joins TRBV7-9 to TRBJ2-1; D ambiguous. CDR1 is SEHNR, CDR2 FQNEAQ, per germline (reference sequence). The CDR3 is 17 amino acids. V lost 5 bases and J 0 bases, leaving 17 bases between the germline ends. CDR3 DNA: TGTGCCAGCAGCAAAACAAGGACGATTAGCTCCTACAATGAGCAGTTCTTC. Encoded protein: CASSKTRTISSYNEQFF.

This clonotype is classed as medium-sized. V usage is TRBV19 and J usage is TRBJ2-3; D might be TRBD1 (6 bases). Trimming took 4 bases from V and 4 from J, leaving 9 bases between them. The CDR3 covers 13 residues. In germline, CDR1 is LNHDA, CDR2 SQIVND (reference sequence). In nucleotides, the CDR3 is TGTGCCAGTAGTACCTCAGGGGCAGATACGCAGTATTTT. Protein product: CASSTSGADTQYF.

This clonotype was counted ten times or more. V gene TRBV29-1 combines with J gene TRBJ1-1; no firm D call. Trimming took 4 bases from V and 2 from J, leaving 8 bases between them. The CDR3 sequence is 12 residues long. Germline lookup yields CDR1 SQVTM and CDR2 ANQGSEA. The CDR3 DNA reads TGCAGCGTTGGCAGGAGAAACACTGAAGCTTTCTTT. Translated: CSVGRRNTEAFF.

The CDR3 sequence: CASSRELPGGAEAFF. CDR3 bases: TGTGCCAGCAGCAGAGAATTGCCGGGGGGCGCAGAAGCTTTCTTT. The V gene is TRBV3-1, the J gene TRBJ1-1, with D maybe TRBD1 (6 bases). CDR1 and CDR2 from the germline V gene are LGHDT and YNNKEL (reference sequence). The V and J ends lost 5 bases and 8 bases respectively, with 21 bases between them. The CDR3 covers 15 residues.

There are many counts of this clonotype. The V gene is TRBV29-1, the J gene TRBJ2-7; 15 bases fit TRBD2. In germline, CDR1 is SQVTM, CDR2 ANQGSEA. This CDR3 has 17 amino acids. The J segment lost 3 bases and the V segment lost 4 bases, leaving 10 bases of the junction unmatched. CDR3: CSVVDLGTSGGLYEQYV. The CDR3 DNA reads as TGCAGCGTTGTTGACTTGGGGACTAGCGGGGGGCTCTACGAGCAGTACGTC.

The V and J genes are TRBV7-2 and TRBJ2-2; D is unclear. Germline lookup yields CDR1 SGHTA and CDR2 FQGNSA. V shed 0 bases and J shed 5 bases, with 4 bases lying between them. CDR3 length equals 13 residues. The CDR3: CASSLAETGELFF. The CDR3 coding sequence is TGTGCCAGCAGCTTAGCGGAGACCGGGGAGCTGTTTTTT.

This clonotype was counted at least ten times. The gene calls are TRBV30 and TRBJ2-2; 11 positions match TRBD1. Trimming removed 2 bases from V and 6 bases from J; junction bases left unmatched: 8. Germline assignment: CDR1 GTSNPN and CDR2 SVGIG (reference sequence). The CDR3 has 16 amino acids. DNA for the CDR3: TGTGCCTGGAGTTATACGACGGGACAGGGGGCCGGGGAGCTGTTTTTT. Amino acid sequence: CAWSYTTGQGAGELFF.

This clonotype was found many times. The V and J genes are TRBV27 and TRBJ1-1; no firm D call. Germline-derived CDR1 and CDR2 are MNHEY and SMNVEV (reference sequence). V lost 0 bases, J lost 10 bases, and 12 bases lay in between. The CDR3 length is 13 residues. CDR3 in DNA: TGTGCCAGCAGTTTATCTATGGACGCAAGAGCTTTCTTT. Translation gives CASSLSMDARAFF.

This clonotype was recorded many times. The chain employs TRBV7-2 and TRBJ1-2; D remains unclear. The ends were cut back, 5 bases at V and 0 bases at J, with 13 bases in the middle. Germline V gene sequence: CDR1 SGHTA, CDR2 FQGNSA. The CDR3 has 15 amino acids. CDR3 residues: CASSPAALSNYGYTF. As DNA, the CDR3 is TGTGCCAGCAGCCCAGCAGCGTTATCTAACTATGGCTACACCTTC.

This clonotype was counted at least ten times. The rearrangement links TRBV5-6 to TRBJ2-5; 7 nucleotides agree with TRBD1. The CDR3 totals 12 residues. Per germline, CDR1 SGHDT and CDR2 YYEEEE. V lost 7 bases and J lost 3; bases outside the gene matches: 3. The CDR3 is CASVGTEETQYF. For the CDR3, the DNA is TGTGCCAGCGTCGGGACAGAAGAGACCCAGTACTTC. The full variable domain, completed using reference TRBV5-6 and TRBJ2-5, is DAGVTQSPTHLIKTRGQQVTLRCSPKSGHDTVSWYQQALGQGPQFIFQYYEEEERQRGNFPDRFSGHQFPNYSSELNVNALLLGDSALYLCASVGTEETQYFGPGTRLLVL.

The chain has TRBV6-2 or TRBV6-3 and TRBJ2-3; D is undetermined. Per the germline V gene, CDR1 is MNHEY and CDR2 is SVGEGT. Trimming took off 2 bases at V and 2 bases at J, with 11 bases between the two ends. The CDR3 has 15 residues. The CDR3 DNA reads as TGTGCCAGCAGTTACGGGGTAGCCAACACAGATACGCAGTATTTT. Amino acid sequence: CASSYGVANTDTQYF.

This clonotype was picked up many times. The chain employs TRBV9 and TRBJ1-3, with D possibly matching TRBD1 (6 bases). This CDR3 comprises 16 residues. The germline CDR1 and CDR2 sequences are SGDLS and YYNGEE. Trimming cost V 3 bases and J 0 bases, with 13 bases left between them. The CDR3 region has the DNA TGTGCCAGCAGCGGTGCAGGGGTTAGCTCTGGAAACACCATATATTTT. It is translated as CASSGAGVSSGNTIYF.

This clonotype has at least ten counts. The rearrangement joins TRBV9 to TRBJ2-2; 7 bases map to TRBD1. Germline V gene sequence: CDR1 SGDLS, CDR2 YYNGEE. With V trimmed by 1 base and J by 3 bases, 6 bases remained unmatched. This CDR3 is built from 16 residues. The CDR3 sequence: CASSVMTGRDTGELFF. As DNA, the CDR3 is TGTGCCAGCAGCGTAATGACAGGGCGGGACACCGGGGAGCTGTTTTTT.